This paragraph reports one T cell receptor (beta chain). This entry belongs to a study of monozygotic twins with inflammatory bowel disease. This CDR3 has 14 residues. Germline V lookup: CDR1 DFQATT, CDR2 SNEGSKA (reference sequence). TCRdb re-called the 5' RACE reads and shows each CDR3 protein once, DNA omitted. This sample's table reports fewer than 550,000 distinct CDR3 sequences. The clonotype originates from a human donor with ulcerative colitis or Crohn's disease, or a healthy co-twin of an affected twin (not recorded which). The rearrangement joins TRBV20-1 to TRBJ2-7; with no DNA, the TCRdb D assignment of TRBD2 cannot be verified. Specimen: blood. The CDR3 protein is CSAESGSWSYEQYF.